The rows below give T cell receptor beta chains drawn from one sample of a study of human T cells and chemical hapten exposure. TCRdb re-called the RACE reads with MiXCR, one entry per CDR3 protein. This sample has 30,000 to 40,000 distinct CDR3 sequences, with 4.5% to 5.5% found just once. Sequencing was performed on whole blood. The receptors come from a human donor in good health. Some clones in this sample may be carry-over from other donors' samples. The CDR3 runs from the conserved cysteine through the conserved F or W. D genes are given only for firm matches. Some rows mark clone size as missing; the rest say once, few, many or name a class of expanded clone.

V gene,D gene,J gene,clone size,CDR3 protein,CDR3 DNA
TRBV4-3,TRBD2,TRBJ2-3,many,CASSRAGLGADTQYF,TGCGCCAGCAGCCGAGCGGGGCTTGGGGCAGATACGCAGTATTTT
TRBV5-1,-,TRBJ1-1,few,CASSLVGKEGTEAFF,TGCGCCAGCAGCTTGGTGGGGAAGGAGGGCACTGAAGCTTTCTTT
TRBV2,-,TRBJ2-1,many,CASNGQGLAFSNEQFF,TGTGCCAGCAACGGCCAAGGGTTAGCATTTTCCAATGAGCAGTTCTTC
TRBV5-6,-,TRBJ2-1,many,CASSLAVNNEQFF,TGTGCCAGCAGCTTGGCCGTGAACAATGAGCAGTTCTTC
TRBV5-4,-,TRBJ2-2,many,CASSPTYLGTGELFF,TGTGCCAGCAGCCCGACCTACCTTGGCACCGGGGAGCTGTTTTTT
TRBV7-9,TRBD2,TRBJ2-5,few,CASSSLLAGGETQYF,TGTGCCAGCAGCTCCCTTCTAGCGGGGGGGGAGACCCAGTACTTC
TRBV4-1,-,TRBJ2-2,-,CASSQEGGGRELFF,TGCGCCAGCAGCCAAGAAGGAGGGGGCAGGGAGCTGTTTTTT
TRBV20-1,TRBD2,TRBJ2-1,many,CSARSSGDYNEQFF,TGCAGTGCTAGGTCTAGCGGAGACTACAATGAGCAGTTCTTC
TRBV20-1,-,TRBJ2-7,many,CSAPSETRGRTYEQYF,TGCAGTGCTCCGTCTGAAACGAGAGGGCGCACCTACGAGCAGTACTTC
TRBV3-1,-,TRBJ2-3,many,CASSLAGTRQIHTDTQYF,TGTGCCAGCTCCCTCGCAGGGACTCGTCAAATTCACACAGATACGCAGTATTTT
TRBV18,TRBD2,TRBJ2-7,-,CASSPGLAGDLEQYF,TGTGCCAGCTCACCGGGACTAGCGGGAGATCTCGAGCAGTACTTC
TRBV28,-,TRBJ2-4,many,CASSFIESGGGLAKNIQYF,TGTGCCAGCAGTTTTATTGAGAGCGGAGGGGGCCTGGCCAAAAACATTCAGTACTTC
TRBV30,TRBD1,TRBJ1-5,-,CAWRGQGGVQPQHF,TGTGCCTGGAGGGGACAGGGTGGAGTTCAGCCCCAGCATTTT
TRBV5-6,-,TRBJ2-3,many,CASTSAQYF,TGTGCCAGCACCTCGGCGCAGTATTTT
TRBV5-1,TRBD1,TRBJ2-1,few,CASSGDSSEQFF,TGCGCCAGCAGCGGGGACAGCAGTGAGCAGTTCTTC
TRBV12-3/TRBV12-4,-,TRBJ2-7,many,CASSLADGLWNEQYF,TGTGCCAGCAGTTTAGCGGACGGGCTTTGGAACGAGCAGTACTTC
TRBV20-1,-,TRBJ1-4,many,CSAMGPGGRRAKLFF,TGCAGTGCTATGGGGCCGGGGGGACGGAGGGCGAAACTGTTTTTT
TRBV5-1,-,TRBJ1-1,many,CASSLGLNTEAFF,TGCGCCAGCAGCTTAGGATTGAACACTGAAGCTTTCTTT
TRBV27,TRBD1,TRBJ1-6,many,CASRQGQGVTPLHF,TGTGCCAGCAGACAAGGACAGGGGGTGACACCCCTCCACTTT
TRBV28,-,TRBJ2-3,few,CASSPYTDTQYF,TGTGCCAGCAGCCCCTACACAGATACGCAGTATTTT
TRBV7-2,TRBD2,TRBJ2-5,many,CASSLGAGGGETQYF,TGTGCCAGCAGCTTAGGCGCGGGGGGAGGAGAGACCCAGTACTTC
TRBV18,TRBD1,TRBJ2-1,many,CASSPSTGIPYNEQFF,TGTGCCAGCTCACCATCGACAGGGATTCCCTACAATGAGCAGTTCTTC
TRBV29-1,TRBD1,TRBJ2-7,medium-sized,CSAASRRTGGRYEQYF,TGCAGCGCCGCGAGCCGTCGGACAGGGGGCCGGTACGAGCAGTACTTC
TRBV20-1,-,TRBJ1-1,-,CSATDSGTEAFF,TGCAGTGCTACCGACTCGGGGACTGAAGCTTTCTTT
TRBV24-1,TRBD1,TRBJ1-5,many,CATSPGQGRQPQHF,TGTGCCACCAGTCCCGGACAGGGCAGGCAGCCCCAGCATTTT
TRBV12-3/TRBV12-4,TRBD2,TRBJ2-1,many,CASSFMREGEQFF,TGTGCCAGCAGTTTCATGAGGGAGGGTGAGCAGTTCTTC
TRBV20-1,-,TRBJ2-7,many,CSAPDTFYEQYF,TGCAGTGCCCCGGACACCTTCTACGAGCAGTACTTC
TRBV7-2,-,TRBJ1-5,many,CASSWDVSNQPQHF,TGTGCCAGCAGCTGGGACGTTAGCAATCAGCCCCAGCATTTT
TRBV2,-,TRBJ1-1,many,CASSADGAMNTEAFF,TGTGCCAGCAGTGCAGATGGGGCCATGAACACTGAAGCTTTCTTT
TRBV2,TRBD2,TRBJ2-5,few,CASSPGTSRETQYF,TGTGCCAGCAGCCCCGGGACTAGTAGAGAGACCCAGTACTTC
TRBV2,-,TRBJ2-7,many,CASSFAGGYEQYF,TGTGCCAGCAGTTTCGCAGGCGGCTACGAGCAGTACTTC
TRBV4-1,-,TRBJ1-1,many,CASSQEGTLNTEAFF,TGCGCCAGCAGCCAAGAGGGGACATTGAACACTGAAGCTTTCTTT
TRBV4-1,-,TRBJ2-2,few,CASSQVLTTPLNTGELFF,TGCGCCAGCAGCCAAGTGCTTACTACCCCGCTGAACACCGGGGAGCTGTTTTTT
TRBV6-5,TRBD2,TRBJ2-3,many,CATGLAGDTDTQYF,TGTGCCACGGGACTAGCGGGAGATACAGATACGCAGTATTTT
TRBV2,-,TRBJ1-1,many,CASSVRGWGGTEAFF,TGTGCCAGCAGTGTGAGGGGGTGGGGGGGCACTGAAGCTTTCTTT
TRBV3-1,-,TRBJ1-1,many,CASSQGGAEAFF,TGTGCCAGCAGCCAAGGGGGGGCCGAAGCTTTCTTT
TRBV28,-,TRBJ2-2,few,CASSLSSAPNTGELFF,TGTGCCAGCAGTTTATCTTCAGCACCGAACACCGGGGAGCTGTTTTTT
TRBV20-1,TRBD1,TRBJ1-2,many,CSASTGGDGYTF,TGCAGTGCTTCGACAGGGGGAGATGGCTACACCTTC
TRBV18,-,TRBJ1-2,-,CASSPGTDPNYGYTF,TGTGCCAGCTCACCGGGGACGGATCCTAACTATGGCTACACCTTC
TRBV9,-,TRBJ1-2,-,CASSVEVGGTGYTF,TGTGCCAGCAGCGTAGAAGTGGGAGGGACAGGCTACACCTTC
TRBV7-2,TRBD2,TRBJ2-5,many,CASSLIAGLAGGGAQYF,TGTGCCAGCAGCCTCATCGCCGGACTAGCGGGGGGTGGGGCCCAGTACTTC
TRBV29-1,-,TRBJ2-6,few,CSVEGASGANVLTF,TGCAGCGTTGAGGGGGCCTCTGGGGCCAACGTCCTGACTTTC
TRBV5-6,TRBD1,TRBJ2-7,few,CASTNDREPFYEQYF,TGTGCCAGCACCAACGACAGGGAACCTTTCTACGAGCAGTACTTC
TRBV12-3/TRBV12-4,TRBD2,TRBJ2-3,many,CASSFTSGSRADTQYF,TGTGCCAGCAGCTTTACTAGCGGGAGTAGGGCAGATACGCAGTATTTT
TRBV12-3/TRBV12-4,-,TRBJ2-3,many,CASRRGDVDTQYF,TGTGCCAGCAGGAGGGGGGATGTGGATACGCAGTATTTT
TRBV27,-,TRBJ1-2,-,CASSLGGHLYGYTF,TGTGCCAGCAGTTTGGGGGGACACCTATATGGCTACACCTTC
TRBV6-2/TRBV6-3,-,TRBJ2-5,-,CASSPIFAGEETQYF,TGTGCCAGCAGTCCAATATTCGCAGGGGAAGAGACCCAGTACTTC
TRBV14,-,TRBJ1-4,few,CASSQESYAGGAREKLFF,TGTGCCAGCAGCCAAGAAAGCTACGCTGGGGGAGCCAGGGAAAAACTGTTTTTT
TRBV20-1,TRBD2,TRBJ2-2,many,CSARDTASGRMNTGELFF,TGCAGTGCTAGAGATACGGCTAGCGGGAGGATGAACACCGGGGAGCTGTTTTTT
TRBV20-1,TRBD2,TRBJ2-7,many,CSAPSGRSYEQYF,TGCAGTGCTCCTAGCGGGAGATCCTACGAGCAGTACTTC
TRBV7-2,-,TRBJ2-1,-,CASSLQSGYNEQFF,TGTGCCAGCAGCTTACAGTCCGGCTACAATGAGCAGTTCTTC
TRBV2,-,TRBJ2-7,-,CASSDGEPPEQCF,TGTGCCAGCAGTGACGGTGAACCCCCCGAGCAGTGCTTC